The 5 T cell receptor beta chains reported below all come from one sample, sequenced in a study of a mutant IDH1 vaccine in newly diagnosed glioma (dated by TCRdb to the early 2020s). In light of the paper, this sample's time point label describes: week 23, last vaccination. Each vaccine dose, consisting of 300 ug of a 20-mer mutant IDH1 peptide in Montanide, was administered subcutaneously with topical imiquimod. The library was obtained by the immunoSEQ multiplex PCR assay. TCRdb took this table from immuneACCESS and kept in-frame rearrangements with V and J called. Such tables lack part of the clones; where checked against another copy, unresolved V genes explain under half of the gap, and the rest is unexplained. In this sample the table shows about 38,000 clones, approximately 80% of which occur a single time. About 5% of the sample belongs to the ten largest clones. Antigens of these TCRs are unknown.

The specimen was PBMCs, collected from a glioma patient whose treatment included an IDH1 peptide vaccine. Receptors originate from a man between 40 and 49 years old with glioma.

This sequence joins TRBV10-1 and TRBJ2-1, with D perhaps given as TRBD1 or TRBD2 (5 bases each). Germline CDR1 WNHNN, CDR2 SYGVQD (reference sequence). The CDR3 runs to 13 residues. The CDR3, as DNA: TGCGGATCGTCGGGGCTAGGGCGGAATGAGCAGTTCTTC. This codes for CGSSGLGRNEQFF.

The V gene is TRBV5-6, the J gene TRBJ2-4; D perhaps matches TRBD2 (6 bases). The CDR3 contains 15 residues. CDR1 and CDR2 from the germline V gene are SGHDT and YYEEEE. Trimming took 2 bases from V and 6 from J, leaving 15 bases between them. The CDR3 region has the DNA TGTGCCAGCAGCTTAACCGGGACTGGCTCAAACATTCAGTACTTC. Translation gives CASSLTGTGSNIQYF.

This chain joins TRBV6-6 and TRBJ1-2; TRBD1 matches at 9 bases. Looked up from germline, CDR1 is MNHNY and CDR2 is SVGAGI (reference sequence). The CDR3 contains 15 residues. V gave up 6 bases and J gave up 7 bases; unmatched junction bases: 12. In nucleotides, the CDR3 is TGTGCCAGCAGAGATCCGGGACAGGGAGGAGGTGGCTACACCTTC. It is translated as CASRDPGQGGGGYTF.

The chain employs TRBV7-3 and TRBJ2-1, with D unresolved. The CDR3 sequence is 12 residues long. Germline CDR1 and CDR2: SGHTA and FQGTGA. V lost 4 bases to trimming and J lost 7 bases, with 8 bases between them. CDR3 nucleotides: TGTGCCAGCAGCTCCCAGAGGAATGAGCAGTTCTTC. Its protein product is CASSSQRNEQFF.

V and J are TRBV30 and TRBJ2-7; D not resolved. Per germline, CDR1 GTSNPN and CDR2 SVGIG (reference sequence). V dropped 3 bases and J dropped 5 bases, with 5 bases sitting between them. The CDR3 covers 10 residues. The CDR3 DNA sequence: TGTGCCTGGAGCAAGGACGAGCAGTACTTC. Its translation is CAWSKDEQYF.